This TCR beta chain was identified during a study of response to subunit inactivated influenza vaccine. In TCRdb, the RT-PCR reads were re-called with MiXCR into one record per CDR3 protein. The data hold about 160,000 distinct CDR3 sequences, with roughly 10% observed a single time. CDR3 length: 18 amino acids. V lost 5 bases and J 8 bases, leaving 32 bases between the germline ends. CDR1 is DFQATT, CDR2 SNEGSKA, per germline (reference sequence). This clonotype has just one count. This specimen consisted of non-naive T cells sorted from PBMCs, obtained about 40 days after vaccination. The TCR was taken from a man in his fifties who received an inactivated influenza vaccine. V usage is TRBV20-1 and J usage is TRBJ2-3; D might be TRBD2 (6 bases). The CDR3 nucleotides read TGCAGTGCTGAGTACTTTTCCTTTTCTAGCGCTCTACCCGGTACGCAGTATTTT. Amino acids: CSAEYFSFSSALPGTQYF.